The rows below give T cell receptor beta chains drawn from one sample of a study of T-cell memory formation after mild COVID-19. One entry per CDR3 protein, called by TCRdb with MiXCR from the 5' RACE reads. The sample records approximately 89,000 distinct CDR3 sequences, around 27% being singletons. Sequenced material: PBMCs or a T cell subset sorted from them (not recorded which). These receptors were taken from a man aged 18 to 30 who had mild COVID-19 (a few samples of this study predate the infection). Cell type and time point are not known. The CDR3 runs from the conserved cysteine through the conserved F or W. Each record gives: J gene, clone size, V gene, CDR3 protein. Size values are once, few and many counts, or a class for expanded clones, and some rows have none.

>TRBJ1-1|-|TRBV7-9
CASSSGTGIVEAFF
>TRBJ1-1|-|TRBV4-3
CASSLTGASVAEAFF
>TRBJ2-2|many|TRBV4-3
CASSQDPGSTGELFF
>TRBJ2-3|many|TRBV7-8
CASSQNLDTQYF
>TRBJ2-5|-|TRBV7-6
CASSFAGVLETQYF
>TRBJ2-1|-|TRBV28
CASRWARGESYNEQFF
>TRBJ1-1|-|TRBV7-8
CASRGTVGYTEAFF
>TRBJ2-3|-|TRBV4-3
CASSQEAKDTQYF
>TRBJ2-7|once|TRBV10-1
CASSAGATYEQYF
>TRBJ2-1|-|TRBV29-1
CSGLVLNEQFF
>TRBJ1-4|-|TRBV11-2
CASSLVAESEKLFF
>TRBJ2-1|many|TRBV5-5
CASSLFAAKPYNEQFF
>TRBJ2-1|-|TRBV28
CASSRGTGPLNEQFF
>TRBJ1-5|-|TRBV19
CASSSSGQASNQPQHF
>TRBJ1-5|few|TRBV6-2/TRBV6-3
CASRAGHPNQPQHF
>TRBJ1-1|-|TRBV6-2/TRBV6-3
CASSPGRRENTEAFF
>TRBJ2-7|many|TRBV4-2
CASSQETSGGYEQYF
>TRBJ1-1|few|TRBV6-2/TRBV6-3
CASSYPGYSTEAFF
>TRBJ1-1|-|TRBV7-9
CASSLAFGLNTEAFF
>TRBJ2-6|few|TRBV5-1
CASSSPVIGEPNVLTF
>TRBJ2-5|-|TRBV6-2/TRBV6-3
CASSLNDLEGGEETQYF
>TRBJ1-1|-|TRBV7-9
CASSSGGQGTEAFF
>TRBJ2-3|-|TRBV6-2/TRBV6-3
CASTRRVLGQNTQYF
>TRBJ2-5|few|TRBV29-1
CSVDGIDQETQYF
>TRBJ2-6|-|TRBV7-9
CASSRVGGDSGANVLTF
>TRBJ2-7|few|TRBV4-1
CASSQDGKGDQRYEQYF
>TRBJ2-7|-|TRBV14
CASSLDRGGHEQYF
>TRBJ1-2|few|TRBV7-8
CASSPTGYGSNYGYTF
>TRBJ2-1|many|TRBV7-3
CASSPEKGGSYNEQFF
>TRBJ2-3|-|TRBV7-2
CASSAVEGRDTDTQYF
>TRBJ1-2|-|TRBV4-3
CASSQGGGDYGYTF
>TRBJ1-2|-|TRBV7-9
CASSYTRTGGNGYTF
>TRBJ2-3|-|TRBV12-3/TRBV12-4
CASSFARTDTQYF
>TRBJ1-5|few|TRBV12-3/TRBV12-4
CASSFTTDSNQPQHF
>TRBJ1-5|few|TRBV4-1
CASSQVPDQPQHF
>TRBJ2-1|few|TRBV12-3/TRBV12-4
CASSLREQFF
>TRBJ1-6|-|TRBV10-3
CAISDAGRDYNSPLHF
>TRBJ2-3|-|TRBV3-1
CASSQGRTDTDTQYF
>TRBJ2-1|-|TRBV12-3/TRBV12-4
CASSFSLGGSYNEQFF